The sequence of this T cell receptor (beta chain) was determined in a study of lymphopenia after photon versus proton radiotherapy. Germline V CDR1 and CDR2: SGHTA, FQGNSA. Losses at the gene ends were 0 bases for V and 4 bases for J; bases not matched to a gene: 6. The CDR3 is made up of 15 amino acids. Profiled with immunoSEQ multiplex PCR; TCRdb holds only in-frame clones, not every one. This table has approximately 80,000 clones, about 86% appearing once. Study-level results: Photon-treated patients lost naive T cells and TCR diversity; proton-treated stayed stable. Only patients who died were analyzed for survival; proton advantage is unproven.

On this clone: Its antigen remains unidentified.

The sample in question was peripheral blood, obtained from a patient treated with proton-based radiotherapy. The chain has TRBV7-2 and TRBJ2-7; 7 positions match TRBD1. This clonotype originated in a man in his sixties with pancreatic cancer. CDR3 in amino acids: CASSLATGNFYEQYF. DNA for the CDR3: TGTGCCAGCAGCTTAGCGACAGGGAATTTTTACGAGCAGTACTTC.